Each of the 21 T cell receptor beta chains below was sequenced from the same sample in a study of cytomegalovirus exposure and HLA in healthy donors. PCR employed 60 Vbeta and 13 Jbeta primers. Repertoires were generated with immunoSEQ multiplex PCR, while TCRdb's copy carries only in-frame clones and drops some. There are more than 95,000 clones in the sample; 70% to 75% occur only once, and 1.6% lies in the top ten. Material: PBMCs. These receptors were collected from a woman between 18 and 30 years old in good health and CMV-seronegative.

This clone turned up a few times. The V gene is TRBV9, the J gene TRBJ1-3; D gene uncertain. The CDR3 is 16 residues long. V lost 4 bases and J lost 0, with 14 bases in between. Germline CDR1 and CDR2: SGDLS and YYNGEE. CDR3 sequence (DNA): TGTGCCAGCAGCTCTTCCGGGGTCCGCTCTGGAAACACCATATATTTT. This encodes CASSSSGVRSGNTIYF.

The rearrangement joins TRBV2 to TRBJ2-2, with 7 bases matching TRBD1. Trimming at V came to 6 bases and at J to 5 bases, leaving 6 bases not matched to a gene. The CDR3 covers 14 residues. The germline V gene has CDR1 SNHLY and CDR2 FYNNEI. Here the CDR3 reads CASSYRGGTGELFF. CDR3 DNA: TGTGCCAGCAGCTACAGGGGTGGGACCGGGGAGCTGTTTTTT.

This clone was detected a few times. The chain is built from TRBV2 and TRBJ2-3; no reliable D call. This CDR3 is 12 amino acids long. The V end was cut by 3 bases, the J end by 2 bases, with 3 bases between. CDR1 SNHLY and CDR2 FYNNEI come from the germline V gene. CDR3 region: CASSDITDTQYF. The CDR3 DNA reads TGTGCCAGCAGTGACATCACAGATACGCAGTATTTT. Drawing the rest from reference TRBV2 and TRBJ2-3, the complete variable domain is EPEVTQTPSHQVTQMGQEVILRCVPISNHLYFYWYRQILGQKVEFLVSFYNNEISEKSEIFDDQFSVERPDGSNFTLKIRSTKLEDSAMYFCASSDITDTQYFGPGTRLTVL.

The J gene is TRBJ2-7, the V gene TRBV5-6, with 12 bases fitting TRBD2. With V trimmed by 4 bases and J by 4 bases, 6 bases remained unmatched. Germline V CDR1 and CDR2: SGHDT, YYEEEE. The CDR3 is 15 amino acids. The CDR3 protein is CASSLPGTSGYEQYF. The CDR3 DNA follows: TGTGCCAGCAGCCTCCCCGGGACTAGCGGGTACGAGCAGTACTTC.

J is TRBJ1-5 and V is TRBV12-5; D perhaps matches TRBD1 (6 bases). The V end was cut by 6 bases, the J end by 2 bases, with 17 bases between. Germline loops: CDR1 LGHNT, CDR2 FRNRAP. The CDR3 covers 16 residues. DNA for the CDR3: TGTGCTAGTGGCTCTCGGGGGGGGCAGGGCAATCAGCCCCAGCATTTT. Translated, it gives CASGSRGGQGNQPQHF.

This rearrangement joins TRBV28 to TRBJ1-3; D remains ambiguous. This CDR3 has 15 residues. CDR1 MDHEN and CDR2 SYDVKM come from the germline V gene. Trimming took off 1 base at V and 3 bases at J, with 10 bases between the two ends. CDR3 amino acids: CASSLSPGFGNTIYF. In DNA, the CDR3 is TGTGCCAGCAGTTTATCCCCCGGGTTTGGAAACACCATATATTTT.

The rearrangement uses TRBV14 and TRBJ1-1, with D unresolved. CDR1 and CDR2 from the germline V gene are SGHDN and FVKESK. The CDR3 loop spans 16 amino acids. V dropped 0 bases and J dropped 5 bases, with 16 bases sitting between them. The chain's CDR3 is CASSQDYGSWRTEAFF. CDR3 nucleotide sequence: TGTGCCAGCAGCCAAGATTACGGCAGCTGGAGGACTGAAGCTTTCTTT.

This clone was found a few times. CDR3 nucleotides: TGTGCCAGCAGCCGACAGGTTGGCCAAGAGACCCAGTACTTC. It yields the protein CASSRQVGQETQYF. The rearrangement uses TRBV7-2 and TRBJ2-5, with D possibly TRBD1 on 6 matching bases. Trimming removed 5 bases at V and 1 base at J, with 11 bases between. Germline V gene sequence: CDR1 SGHTA, CDR2 FQGNSA. The CDR3 is 14 amino acids.

This chain joins TRBV28 and TRBJ2-3; 10 nucleotides align to TRBD1. Trimming cost V 5 bases and J 6 bases; bases outside gene matches: 8. From germline, CDR1 is MDHEN and CDR2 SYDVKM. This CDR3 is 15 amino acids long. The DNA of the CDR3 is TGTGCCAGCAGTGCGGACGGGACAGGGGTGGATACGCAGTATTTT. Residues: CASSADGTGVDTQYF. Using reference TRBV28 and TRBJ2-3 for the parts outside the CDR3, the full variable domain is DVKVTQSSRYLVKRTGEKVFLECVQDMDHENMFWYRQDPGLGLRLIYFSYDVKMKEKGDIPEGYSVSREKKERFSLILESASTNQTSMYLCASSADGTGVDTQYFGPGTRLTVL.

This clone turned up a few times. The rearrangement links TRBV30 to TRBJ2-5; 8 bases line up with TRBD1. The V gene end was trimmed by 7 bases and the J gene end by 3 bases; junction bases not matched to a gene: 4. Per the germline V gene, CDR1 is GTSNPN and CDR2 is SVGIG (reference sequence). This CDR3 region has 12 residues. This CDR3 is CASTGVEETQYF. The CDR3 nucleotides are TGTGCCTCGACAGGGGTAGAAGAGACCCAGTACTTC.

The chain links TRBV7-6 to TRBJ1-6, with 7 bases fitting TRBD1. The J segment lost 9 bases and the V segment lost 1 base, leaving 6 bases of the junction unmatched. Germline assignment: CDR1 SGHVS and CDR2 FNYEAQ. This CDR3 contains 15 residues. The CDR3 loop is CASSLEGATGSPLHF. The CDR3 nucleotides read TGTGCCAGCAGCTTAGAGGGGGCCACGGGTTCACCCCTCCACTTT.

On this clone: Other DNA variants within this sample encode the same CDR3. The chain combines TRBV27 with TRBJ2-7, with 7 bases lining up with TRBD1. V dropped 2 bases and J dropped 4; count of bases not matched to a gene: 5. Germline V gene data show CDR1 as MNHEY and CDR2 as SMNVEV (reference sequence). This CDR3 region has 14 residues. Here the CDR3 DNA reads TGTGCCAGCAGTTTAGGGGGACAGACTTACGAGCAGTACTTC. This gives the protein CASSLGGQTYEQYF.

V and J are TRBV15 and TRBJ1-1; a weak D match, TRBD1 (5 bases). The V and J ends lost 0 bases and 5 bases respectively, with 10 bases between them. Germline V gene sequence: CDR1 LNHNV, CDR2 YYDKDF (reference sequence). The CDR3 is made up of 14 amino acids. The CDR3 DNA sequence: TGTGCCACCAGCAGAGATCCTGGGGCGACTGAAGCTTTCTTT. It encodes CATSRDPGATEAFF. Variable domain in full (rest from reference TRBV15 and TRBJ1-1): DAMVIQNPRYQVTQFGKPVTLSCSQTLNHNVMYWYQQKSSQAPKLLFHYYDKDFNNEADTPDNFQSRRPNTSFCFLDIRSPGLGDTAMYLCATSRDPGATEAFFGQGTRLTVV.

The rearrangement links TRBV19 to TRBJ1-1; D perhaps matches TRBD1 (5 bases). CDR1 LNHDA and CDR2 SQIVND come from the germline V gene (reference sequence). The CDR3 loop spans 14 amino acids. The V and J ends lost 6 bases and 1 base respectively, with 12 bases between them. The CDR3 bases are TGTGCCAGTAGCCCCCGGGGGGAGAACACTGAAGCTTTCTTT. Its translation is CASSPRGENTEAFF.

The genes are TRBV2 and TRBJ1-2; 8 nucleotides line up with TRBD1. With 1 base clipped from V and 8 bases from J, the junction kept 6 bases outside the gene matches. The CDR3 is 14 residues long. CDR1 SNHLY and CDR2 FYNNEI come from the germline V gene. The CDR3 DNA reads TGTGCCAGCAGTGAAGGGCAGGGGGCAGAGGGCTACACCTTC. This codes for CASSEGQGAEGYTF.

In its sample, this clone is medium-sized. The same CDR3 is also encoded by other DNA sequences in this sample. The chain combines TRBV14 with TRBJ1-1; 8 bases are shared with TRBD1. The CDR3 runs 15 residues. V was clipped by 3 bases and J by 8 bases; unmatched bases: 11. From germline, CDR1 is SGHDN and CDR2 FVKESK. CDR3 sequence reads: CASSHQGALLTEAFF. Here the CDR3 DNA reads TGTGCCAGCAGCCATCAGGGGGCCCTGTTGACCGAAGCTTTCTTT. The variable domain in full, completed from reference TRBV14 and TRBJ1-1, reads EAGVTQFPSHSVIEKGQTVTLRCDPISGHDNLYWYRRVMGKEIKFLLHFVKESKQDESGMPNNRFLAERTGGTYSTLKVQPAELEDSGVYFCASSHQGALLTEAFFGQGTRLTVV.

The chain recombines TRBV28 with TRBJ2-7; D remains ambiguous. CDR3 size: 12 residues. CDR1 and CDR2 from the germline V gene are MDHEN and SYDVKM. V was cut by 8 bases and J by 4 bases, with 12 bases left in between. Here the CDR3 DNA reads TGTGCCAGCCTCGACCGAGGATACGAGCAGTACTTC. Translating it yields CASLDRGYEQYF.

In this sample, this clone turned up once. This chain uses TRBV7-2 with TRBJ1-3; D gene unclear. In germline, CDR1 is SGHTA, CDR2 FQGNSA. The V end lost 1 base, the J end lost 1 base, and 11 bases lay between the germline ends. The CDR3 runs 16 residues. The CDR3 sequence is CASSLGPTHSGNTIYF. In DNA, the CDR3 is TGTGCCAGCAGCTTAGGACCGACTCATTCTGGAAACACCATATATTTT.

On this clone: A read error may account for a junction end that differs from germline. The chain links TRBV11-2 to TRBJ1-3; TRBD1 is a possible D gene (5 bases). The CDR3 runs 14 residues. Germline CDR1 is SGHAT and CDR2 is FQNNGV. The CDR3, as DNA: TGTGCCAGCAGACTCCGACAGCCAGGAAGCACCATATATTTT. Translating it yields CASRLRQPGSTIYF.

Of note for this clone: One end of the junction fails to match germline, which may point to a read error. The chain links TRBV15 to TRBJ2-7; D ambiguous. CDR3 length equals 13 residues. In germline, CDR1 is LNHNV, CDR2 YYDKDF (reference sequence). CDR3 in DNA: TGTGCCACCAGGAGAGGAGTTATGCTCGAGCAGTACTTC. Translating it yields CATRRGVMLEQYF. Combining the CDR3 with reference TRBV15 and TRBJ2-7 gives the whole variable domain DAMVIQNPRYQVTQFGKPVTLSCSQTLNHNVMYWYQQKSSQAPKLLFHYYDKDFNNEADTPDNFQSRRPNTSFCFLDIRSPGLGDTAMYLCATRRGVMLEQYFGPGTRLTVT.

The chain carries TRBV28 and TRBJ1-5; 9 positions match TRBD1. This CDR3 has 17 residues. V trimming: 6 bases; J trimming: 0 bases; junction bases outside the gene matches: 9. CDR1 MDHEN and CDR2 SYDVKM come from the germline V gene. This CDR3 is CASSLPGQGYSNQPQHF. DNA for the CDR3: TGTGCCAGCAGCTTGCCGGGACAGGGCTATAGCAATCAGCCCCAGCATTTT.